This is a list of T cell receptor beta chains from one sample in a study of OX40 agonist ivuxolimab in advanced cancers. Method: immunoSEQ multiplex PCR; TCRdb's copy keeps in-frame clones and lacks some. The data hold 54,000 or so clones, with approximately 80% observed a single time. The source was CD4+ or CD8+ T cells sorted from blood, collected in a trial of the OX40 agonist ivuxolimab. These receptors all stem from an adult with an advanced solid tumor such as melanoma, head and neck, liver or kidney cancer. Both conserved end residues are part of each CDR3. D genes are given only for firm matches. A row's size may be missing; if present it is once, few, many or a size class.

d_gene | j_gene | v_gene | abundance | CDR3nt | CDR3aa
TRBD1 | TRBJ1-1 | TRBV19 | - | TGTGCCAGTAGTAAGAGCACAGGGGAATCTGAAGCTTTCTTT | CASSKSTGESEAFF
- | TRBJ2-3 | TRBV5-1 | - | TGCGCCAGCAGCCCCGGACCGAGCACAGATACGCAGTATTTT | CASSPGPSTDTQYF
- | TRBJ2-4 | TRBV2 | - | TGTGCCAGCAGTGATACCGCCTTTGAGGACATTCAGTACTTC | CASSDTAFEDIQYF
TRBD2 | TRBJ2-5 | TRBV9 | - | TGTGCCAGCACCCGTAGCGGGAGTGGACCCTTCGGGGAGACCCAGTACTTC | CASTRSGSGPFGETQYF
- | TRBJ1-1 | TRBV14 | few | TGTGCCAGCAGCCCCTTTGACAGGACGAACACTGAAGCTTTCTTT | CASSPFDRTNTEAFF
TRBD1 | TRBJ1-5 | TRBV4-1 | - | TGCGCCAGCAGCCATCTCGGACAGGGTCGGAATCAGCCCCAGCATTTT | CASSHLGQGRNQPQHF
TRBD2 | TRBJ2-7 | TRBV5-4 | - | TGTGCCAGCAGCCCGCGGACTAGCGGGTACCCCTACGAGCAGTACTTC | CASSPRTSGYPYEQYF
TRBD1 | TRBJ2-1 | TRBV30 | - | TGTGCCTGGTCTATCAGGGGGCAGCTCTACAATGAGCAGTTCTTC | CAWSIRGQLYNEQFF
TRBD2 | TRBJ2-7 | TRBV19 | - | TGTGCCAGTAGTACCCGACTAGCGGGACGGGACGAGCAGTACTTC | CASSTRLAGRDEQYF
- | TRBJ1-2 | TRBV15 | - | TGTGCCACGCAAGGTGGCAGGTACTATGGCTACACCTTC | CATQGGRYYGYTF
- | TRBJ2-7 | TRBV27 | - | TGTGCCAGCAGTCGGGACGGATTGAAGTACTTC | CASSRDGLKYF
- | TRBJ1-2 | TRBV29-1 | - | TGCAGCGTGGCTCATGGGGCTAACTATGGCTACACCTTC | CSVAHGANYGYTF
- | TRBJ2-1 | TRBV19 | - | TGTGCCAGTCGGGCCTTGGGGTTAAATGAGCAGTTCTTC | CASRALGLNEQFF
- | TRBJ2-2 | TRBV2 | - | TGTGCCAGCAGTGAGAGGGGGACAACTAACACCGGGGAGCTGTTTTTT | CASSERGTTNTGELFF
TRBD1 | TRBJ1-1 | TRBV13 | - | TGTGCCAGCAGTTATCCGAGGACAGGGTCCACTGAAGCTTTCTTT | CASSYPRTGSTEAFF
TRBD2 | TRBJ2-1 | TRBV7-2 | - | TGTGCCAGCAGCCCCGGGACTAGCGGGTACAATGAGCAGTTCTTC | CASSPGTSGYNEQFF
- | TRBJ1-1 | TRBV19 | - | TGTGCCAGTAGTCAGGGCCGGGACACTGAAGCTTTCTTT | CASSQGRDTEAFF
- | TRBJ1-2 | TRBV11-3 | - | TGTGCCAGCAGCTTAGCGGGGGGCTACACCTTC | CASSLAGGYTF
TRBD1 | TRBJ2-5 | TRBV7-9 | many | TGTGCCAGCAGCTTAGCCGGGACAGGGGGACAAGAGACCCAGTACTTC | CASSLAGTGGQETQYF
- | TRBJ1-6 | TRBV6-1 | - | TGTGCCAGCAGTGAACAGACCACTTATAATTCACCCCTCCACTTT | CASSEQTTYNSPLHF
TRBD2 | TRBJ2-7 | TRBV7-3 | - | TGTGCCAGCAGCTTAATTTCTTTTGGACTAGCCATAGACGAGCAGTACTTC | CASSLISFGLAIDEQYF
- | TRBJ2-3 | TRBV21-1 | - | TGTGCCAGCAGCACGCAAAAGGGACAGGGCACAGATACGCAGTATTTT | CASSTQKGQGTDTQYF